One sample yielded the 10 T cell receptor beta chains listed below, sequenced in a study of T-cell reconstitution after alpha-beta-depleted transplantation in children (dated by TCRdb to about 2016). According to the study, the label for this sample's treatment or condition signals: allogeneic hematopoietic cell transplantation with graft depleted of TCRalphabeta T cells and CD19 B cells. The method was PCR. The instrument was an Illumina HiSeq 2500. TCR libraries were prepared with molecular barcoding, using unique molecular identifiers to normalize TCRbeta repertoire quantification. Starting from the raw public reads, TCRdb applied fastp trimming at Q25, assembled clones with MiXCR and retained in-frame beta chains. Rows merge per CDR3 protein into single entries with the most common DNA and genes. Present in this sample are some 100,000 distinct CDR3 sequences, 20% to 30% of which were seen just once. About 22% of the sample is taken by the ten largest.

This material consisted of PBMCs, taken before TCRalphabeta/CD19-depleted stem cell transplant. These receptors came from a boy aged 2-15 years with acute lymphoblastic leukemia, due to receive a stem cell transplant.

The CDR3 is CSGGSLGTTSEQFF. The CDR3 DNA follows: TGCAGTGGTGGGTCGTTAGGGACGACGAGTGAGCAGTTCTTC. The chain links TRBV20-1 to TRBJ2-1; either TRBD1 or TRBD2 may supply D (5 bases each). The V and J ends lost 7 bases and 9 bases respectively, with 22 bases between them. The CDR3 extends over 14 amino acids. Germline CDR1 DFQATT, CDR2 SNEGSKA (reference sequence).

The V call is TRBV14, the J call TRBJ2-7, with 7 bases aligning to TRBD1. The CDR3 extends over 14 amino acids. Germline V gives CDR1 SGHDN, CDR2 FVKESK. Trimming at V came to 4 bases and at J to 3 bases, leaving 6 bases not matched to a gene. The CDR3 DNA sequence: TGTGCCAGCAGCCCTCAGACAGGGTTCTACGAGCAGTACTTC. Its protein product is CASSPQTGFYEQYF.

Note on this clonotype: An end of the junction differs from the germline gene, which may be a read error. V and J are TRBV18 and TRBJ1-1; D gene unclear. This CDR3 region has 14 residues. From germline, CDR1 is KGHSH and CDR2 LQKENI. CDR3 sequence: CASSSRHGETEALF. CDR3 nucleotides: TGTGCCAGCTCATCGAGACATGGGGAAACTGAAGCTCTCTTT.

The chain employs TRBV9 and TRBJ2-6; 7 bases align to TRBD2. V lost 6 bases and J lost 4; bases outside the gene matches: 7. The CDR3 runs 15 residues. CDR1 and CDR2 (germline): SGDLS, YYNGEE. This chain's CDR3 is CASNNGGSGANVLTF. CDR3 nucleotide sequence: TGTGCCAGCAACAATGGCGGGAGCGGGGCCAACGTCCTGACTTTC. The full variable domain, completed using reference TRBV9 and TRBJ2-6, is DSGVTQTPKHLITATGQRVTLRCSPRSGDLSVYWYQQSLDQGLQFLIQYYNGEERAKGNILERFSAQQFPDLHSELNLSSLELGDSALYFCASNNGGSGANVLTFGAGSRLTVL.

The sample holds a few counts of this clonotype. The CDR3 DNA is TGTGCCAGCAACTCAGGGGCACGCTACGAGCAGTACTTC. This translates into CASNSGARYEQYF. This chain joins TRBV28 and TRBJ2-7; a weak D match, TRBD1 (6 bases). Germline CDR1 is MDHEN and CDR2 is SYDVKM. This CDR3 has 13 residues. V shed 7 bases and J shed 3 bases, with 13 bases lying between them.

This chain links TRBV10-3 with TRBJ2-7; 7 bases align to TRBD1. Unmatched junction bases numbered 5, after V lost 6 bases and J lost 6 bases. The CDR3 length is 12 residues. In germline, CDR1 is ENHRY, CDR2 SYGVKD. CDR3 sequence (DNA): TGTGCCATCAGAATGGGGACAGCCGAGCAGTACTTC. Translated: CAIRMGTAEQYF.

V gene TRBV11-2 combines with J gene TRBJ2-1, with TRBD2 matching over 10 bases. The length of the CDR3 is 20 residues. The J segment lost 0 bases and the V segment lost 5 bases, leaving 16 bases of the junction unmatched. Per the germline V gene, CDR1 is SGHAT and CDR2 is FQNNGV. DNA for the CDR3: TGTGCCAGCAGCCAATCTACTAGCGGGAACCTATTTAGCTCCTACAATGAGCAGTTCTTC. Translated: CASSQSTSGNLFSSYNEQFF.

The rearrangement uses TRBV11-3 and TRBJ2-1; 8 nucleotides match TRBD2. The CDR3 length is 16 residues. V lost 5 bases and J lost 9; bases outside the gene matches: 15. Germline assignment: CDR1 SGHNT and CDR2 YENEEA. The CDR3 DNA reads TGTGCCAGCAGCCCTTTAGCGGGAAAAGCGAGGAGTGAGCAGTTCTTC. Residues: CASSPLAGKARSEQFF.

The genes are TRBV12-3 or TRBV12-4 and TRBJ1-3, with D perhaps TRBD1 (6 bases). V was shortened by 6 bases and J by 0 bases, with 15 bases between the two germline ends. This CDR3 has 16 amino acids. CDR3: CASRRPTGPSGNTIYF. The CDR3 DNA sequence: TGTGCCAGCAGGCGCCCTACAGGGCCCTCTGGAAACACCATATATTTT.

This clonotype has a handful of counts. The genes are TRBV7-2 and TRBJ2-1; 8 nucleotides agree with TRBD1. V shed 5 bases and J 9 bases; nucleotides not matched to a gene: 9. This CDR3 spans 14 amino acids. Germline V lookup: CDR1 SGHTA, CDR2 FQGNSA. DNA for the CDR3: TGTGCCAGCAGCCCCCGGACAGGGAACGGTGAGCAGTTCTTC. Its translation is CASSPRTGNGEQFF. Complete variable domain (other parts from reference TRBV7-2 and TRBJ2-1): GAGVSQSPSNKVTEKGKDVELRCDPISGHTALYWYRQSLGQGLEFLIYFQGNSAPDKSGLPSDRFSAERTGGSVSTLTIQRTQQEDSAVYLCASSPRTGNGEQFFGPGTRLTVL.